Below are 5 T cell receptor beta chains sequenced from a single sample in a study of tissue T cells after allogeneic stem cell transplantation. Data came from immunoSEQ multiplex PCR; TCRdb stores just in-frame clones and leaves some out. The repertoire includes 3,900 or so clones, about 50% of them detected once, and about 10% sits in the top ten. The sample's time point: mouse harvest day 7 after allogeneic transplant. Tail vein injection delivered 10^7 T-cell-depleted bone marrow cells and 10^6 splenic CD5+ T cells. The sample consisted of lymph node tissue. The receptors shown here come from a female BALB/c mouse given C57BL/6 T cells with graft-versus-host disease after an allogeneic hematopoietic cell transplant.

For this clone: Mouse gene names apply. The read is 1 residue too short to cover the CDR3 end, so that end is filled in from the germline J gene. The rearrangement uses TRBV29 and TRBJ1-3, with D uncertain. The V gene lost 7 bases and the J gene lost 0 bases, with 7 bases spanning the gap. Germline CDR1 is MSHET and CDR2 is SYDVDS. This CDR3 has 13 residues. CDR3 DNA (partial): TGTGCTAGCAAAATGAATTCTGGAAATACGCTCTAT. Translating gives CASKMNSGNTLY. In full, the CDR3 reads CASKMNSGNTLYF. Looking up the rest from reference TRBV29 and TRBJ1-3 gives the full variable domain: DMKVTQMPRYLIKRMGENVLLECGQDMSHETMYWYRQDPGLGLQLIYISYDVDSNSEGDIPKGYRVSRKKREHFSLILDSAKTNQTSVYFCASKMNSGNTLYFGEGSRLIVV.

Regarding this clone: These gene names are mouse names. Read coverage stops 1 residue before the CDR3 terminus; the germline J gene supplies the remainder. V gene TRBV3 combines with J gene TRBJ1-2; D not certain. CDR1 is SNHLY, CDR2 FYNGKV, per germline (reference sequence). The CDR3 loop spans 12 amino acids. V gave up 2 bases and J gave up 4 bases, with 5 bases separating them. The sequenced part of the CDR3 DNA is TGTGCCAGCAGCTTATCTGGCTCCGACTACACC. Its protein product is CASSLSGSDYT. The whole CDR3 region reads CASSLSGSDYTF.

Notes on this clone: Here the gene names and germline are mouse. With the read ending 1 residue before the CDR3 end, the germline J gene is used to fill in that end. This chain links TRBV13-1 with TRBJ2-7; 12 nucleotides agree with TRBD1. Germline values: CDR1 NSHNY, CDR2 SYGAGN. The CDR3 has 14 amino acids. With 0 bases clipped from V and 6 bases from J, the junction kept 1 base outside the gene matches. The DNA read from the CDR3 is TGTGCCAGCAGTGATGGGGGACAGGGGGCTGAACAGTAC. Its protein is CASSDGGQGAEQY. Given in full, the CDR3 is CASSDGGQGAEQYF.

Note on this clone: Germline and genes here are mouse. The read halts 1 residue ahead of the CDR3 end, with the missing end drawn from the germline J gene. J is TRBJ2-3 and V is TRBV12-1, with D possibly called TRBD1 or TRBD2 (5 bases each). V was clipped by 4 bases and J by 0 bases, with 7 bases between them. This CDR3 has 13 amino acids. The germline V gene has CDR1 SGHSN and CDR2 HYEKVE. The DNA read from the CDR3 is TGTGCCAGCTCACGGGACAGTGCAGAAACGCTGTAT. It encodes CASSRDSAETLY. The whole CDR3 protein is CASSRDSAETLYF.

In the case of this clone: Each gene name is a mouse one. The read falls 1 residue short of the CDR3 end, and the missing part is taken from the germline J gene. The chain combines TRBV26 with TRBJ2-7; 8 bases line up with TRBD2. CDR1 is KGHPV, CDR2 FQNQEV, per germline (reference sequence). The CDR3 is 12 amino acids. Trimming cost V 6 bases and J 4 bases; bases outside gene matches: 2. CDR3 amino acids: CASSRDWYEQYF. The covered CDR3 bases are TGTGCCAGCAGCCGGGACTGGTATGAACAGTAC.